This T cell receptor (beta chain) derives from a study of cytomegalovirus exposure and HLA in healthy donors. Study-level findings and limits: It is likely that the observed cluster of highly shared sequence variants was a sequencing artifact. Presence/absence comparisons presumed near-even sequencing depth among donors.

Details on this clone: Its antigen is currently unknown.

The PCR employed 60 Vbeta primers together with 13 Jbeta primers. Assay used: immunoSEQ multiplex PCR; TCRdb lists only in-frame clones, some missing. The sample includes 150,000 to 200,000 clones, roughly 80% of them seen just once. CDR3 length equals 15 residues. Trimming at V came to 7 bases and at J to 2 bases, leaving 7 bases not matched to a gene. Germline V gene data show CDR1 as SGHRS and CDR2 as YFSETQ. Material: PBMCs. This chain connects TRBV5-1 to TRBJ2-1; TRBD1 matches at 9 bases. The source is a woman aged 18-29 years in good health and CMV-seronegative. The CDR3 DNA sequence: TGCGCCAGCCGAACCCGGGACAGGGCCTACAATGAGCAGTTCTTC. It codes for CASRTRDRAYNEQFF.